This entry features one TCR beta chain sequence. The assay was immunoSEQ multiplex PCR, and TCRdb's table has in-frame clones only and misses some. Altogether 70,000 to 90,000 clones are present, 90% to 95% being singletons, with the ten largest covering approximately 0.93%. The sample comes from a study of T cell changes during pregnancy in multiple sclerosis. Trimming removed 0 bases from V and 5 bases from J; junction bases left unmatched: 7. The CDR3 spans 16 residues. Germline V CDR1 and CDR2: SGDLS, YYNGEE. Sequenced material: peripheral blood, taken in the first trimester of pregnancy. The chain employs TRBV9 and TRBJ2-3; 9 nucleotides line up with TRBD2. The clonotype originates from a female donor with multiple sclerosis, enrolled in a pregnancy study. The CDR3 region is CASSVAMREGQDTQYF. The CDR3, as DNA: TGTGCCAGCAGCGTAGCGATGCGGGAGGGCCAAGATACGCAGTATTTT.